What follows are 26 T cell receptor beta chains derived from one specimen sequenced in a study of cytomegalovirus exposure and HLA in healthy donors. The study ran its PCR with 60 Vbeta and 13 Jbeta primers. Clones were sequenced by immunoSEQ multiplex PCR, and TCRdb holds only the in-frame ones, with some missing. Seen here are about 120,000 clones, about 79% observed once, and the top ten hold about 2%. The specimen was PBMCs. The receptors stem from a human donor in good health.

This clone was recorded a few times. The rearrangement joins TRBV28 to TRBJ1-5, with no clear D. The CDR3 is 15 amino acids. V lost 3 bases and J lost 2, with 11 bases in between. Germline-derived CDR1 and CDR2 are MDHEN and SYDVKM. CDR3 DNA: TGTGCCAGCAGTTTGCCGGGATCCCGCAATCAGCCCCAGCATTTT. This encodes CASSLPGSRNQPQHF.

The rearrangement links TRBV5-1 to TRBJ1-4; TRBD1 is a possible D gene (6 bases). CDR3 length: 14 residues. The V gene lost 3 bases and the J gene lost 4 bases, with 10 bases spanning the gap. Germline V lookup: CDR1 SGHRS, CDR2 YFSETQ. The CDR3 DNA reads as TGCGCCAGCAGCTCGACAGGTATTAATGAAAAACTGTTTTTT. It is translated as CASSSTGINEKLFF.

CDR3 residues: CSVEAPGGYTF. Here the CDR3 DNA reads TGCAGCGTTGAGGCCCCGGGGGGCTACACCTTC. This chain uses TRBV29-1 with TRBJ1-2; D ambiguous. This CDR3 spans 11 amino acids. Germline loops: CDR1 SQVTM, CDR2 ANQGSEA. The V end lost 3 bases, the J end lost 8 bases, and 10 bases lay between the germline ends.

V and J are TRBV13 and TRBJ2-7; a possible D gene is TRBD2 (6 bases). Germline CDR1 and CDR2: PRHDT and FYEKMQ (reference sequence). The V end lost 8 bases, the J end lost 1 base, and 15 bases lay between the germline ends. CDR3 length equals 14 residues. The CDR3 DNA sequence: TGTGCCAGCCGAGCCGGGACTTCGTCCTACGAGCAGTACTTC. It yields the protein CASRAGTSSYEQYF. Full variable domain (missing parts from reference TRBV13 and TRBJ2-7): AAGVIQSPRHLIKEKRETATLKCYPIPRHDTVYWYQQGPGQDPQFLISFYEKMQSDKGSIPDRFSAQQFSDYHSELNMSSLELGDSALYFCASRAGTSSYEQYFGPGTRLTVT.

V and J are TRBV7-2 and TRBJ2-7; 9 nucleotides line up with TRBD2. With V trimmed by 1 base and J by 0 bases, 1 base remained unmatched. The CDR3 extends over 15 amino acids. Germline V gene data show CDR1 as SGHTA and CDR2 as FQGNSA. The CDR3 bases are TGTGCCAGCAGCTTAGAGCGGGAGGACTCCTACGAGCAGTACTTC. This sequence encodes CASSLEREDSYEQYF.

The chain has TRBV29-1 and TRBJ2-2; TRBD2 agrees at 8 bases. J gave up 3 bases and V 4 bases, and 1 base lay outside the gene matches. The CDR3 consists of 13 residues. CDR1 and CDR2 from the germline V gene are SQVTM and ANQGSEA. The CDR3: CSVVGRDTGELFF. In DNA, the CDR3 is TGCAGCGTTGTCGGGAGGGACACCGGGGAGCTGTTTTTT.

The V call is TRBV5-6, the J call TRBJ1-5; TRBD1 might be the D (6 bases). V lost 2 bases, J lost 7 bases, and 16 bases lay in between. Per the germline V gene, CDR1 is SGHDT and CDR2 is YYEEEE. The CDR3 extends over 15 amino acids. The CDR3 reads CASSFRGQGKQPQHF. As DNA, the CDR3 is TGTGCCAGCAGCTTCAGGGGCCAGGGTAAACAGCCCCAGCATTTT.

Only one count was recorded for this clone. The rearrangement uses TRBV2 and TRBJ1-2, with D possibly TRBD1 on 6 matching bases. Germline V CDR1 and CDR2: SNHLY, FYNNEI. This CDR3 contains 13 residues. With 7 bases removed from V and 3 bases from J, the gap between germline ends came to 12 bases. The CDR3 sequence: CASTQGLDYGYTF. In DNA form, the CDR3 reads TGTGCCAGCACACAGGGTTTGGACTATGGCTACACCTTC.

In this sample, this clone turned up a few times. The genes are TRBV6-1 and TRBJ1-2, with D possibly being TRBD1 (5 bases). V dropped 1 base and J dropped 0 bases, with 18 bases sitting between them. Germline CDR1 and CDR2: MNHNS and SASEGT. The CDR3 contains 18 residues. The DNA for the CDR3 is TGTGCCAGCAGTGAAGGGGGCAGATCCCTGTTATCTAACTATGGCTACACCTTC. Its translation: CASSEGGRSLLSNYGYTF.

The chain has TRBV5-4 and TRBJ2-2; 8 bases match TRBD1. Germline-derived CDR1 and CDR2 are SGHNT and YYREEE (reference sequence). V trimming: 3 bases; J trimming: 6 bases; junction bases outside the gene matches: 4. The CDR3 spans 14 residues. CDR3 amino acids: CASSSTGAAGELFF. CDR3 in DNA: TGTGCCAGCAGCTCGACAGGGGCGGCCGGGGAGCTGTTTTTT. Combining the CDR3 with reference TRBV5-4 and TRBJ2-2 gives the whole variable domain ETGVTQSPTHLIKTRGQQVTLRCSSQSGHNTVSWYQQALGQGPQFIFQYYREEENGRGNFPPRFSGLQFPNYSSELNVNALELDDSALYLCASSSTGAAGELFFGEGSRLTVL.

The chain employs TRBV4-1 and TRBJ1-2; TRBD1 is a possible D gene (6 bases). Germline-derived CDR1 and CDR2 are MGHRA and YSYEKL. The CDR3 contains 17 residues. Trimming took 0 bases from V and 6 from J, leaving 20 bases between them. CDR3: CASSQDSAGRTAHGYTF. The CDR3 region has the DNA TGCGCCAGCAGCCAAGATAGCGCTGGGCGGACAGCCCATGGCTACACCTTC.

The chain is built from TRBV2 and TRBJ2-5, with TRBD2 identical over 7 bases. Germline values: CDR1 SNHLY, CDR2 FYNNEI. The CDR3 consists of 14 residues. V trimming: 1 base; J trimming: 5 bases; junction bases outside the gene matches: 4. The CDR3 protein is CASSEVLGGETQYF. CDR3 coding DNA: TGTGCCAGCAGTGAAGTCTTGGGGGGGGAGACCCAGTACTTC.

The gene calls are TRBV7-2 and TRBJ2-5; TRBD2 matches 12 bases. The junction had 11 bases not matched to a gene; V was cut back by 3 bases and J by 0 bases. The CDR3 consists of 19 residues. Germline V gene lookup returns CDR1 SGHTA and CDR2 FQGNSA. CDR3 nucleotide sequence: TGTGCCAGCAGCTTGCAGGGGGGACTAGCGGGTTCGTACCAAGAGACCCAGTACTTC. This codes for CASSLQGGLAGSYQETQYF.

The chain uses TRBV5-4 and TRBJ2-5; D might be TRBD2 (7 bases). Trimming took off 6 bases at V and 4 bases at J, with 19 bases between the two ends. Germline CDR1 SGHNT, CDR2 YYREEE (reference sequence). This CDR3 is built from 15 residues. CDR3 loop: CASIGRGQRGETQYF. The CDR3 nucleotides are TGTGCCAGCATCGGGCGGGGGCAAAGGGGAGAGACCCAGTACTTC.

This rearrangement joins TRBV5-1 to TRBJ2-1; a weak D match, TRBD1 (6 bases). The V gene's germline CDR1 is SGHRS and CDR2 YFSETQ. This CDR3 is 13 amino acids long. Trimming stripped 4 bases from V and 4 bases from J, with 9 bases between. The DNA for the CDR3 is TGCGCCAGCAGCCCGGACAGTTACAATGAGCAGTTCTTC. Its protein is CASSPDSYNEQFF.

The V call is TRBV19, the J call TRBJ1-5; 7 nucleotides agree with TRBD1. Germline V gives CDR1 LNHDA, CDR2 SQIVND (reference sequence). V lost 3 bases and J lost 3; bases outside the gene matches: 5. The CDR3 spans 15 residues. CDR3 amino acids: CASSMKQGFNQPQHF. The CDR3 nucleotides are TGTGCCAGTAGTATGAAACAGGGGTTCAATCAGCCCCAGCATTTT.

The rearrangement uses TRBV5-4 and TRBJ1-1; D possibly corresponds to TRBD1 (5 bases). CDR1 SGHNT and CDR2 YYREEE come from the germline V gene (reference sequence). The CDR3 is 15 residues long. V gave up 2 bases and J gave up 1 base, with 12 bases separating them. The CDR3 protein is CASSFRRGENTEAFF. DNA of the CDR3: TGTGCCAGCAGCTTTCGGAGGGGAGAGAACACTGAAGCTTTCTTT.

The chain joins TRBV6-1 to TRBJ2-5; D possibly corresponds to TRBD1 (5 bases). The CDR3 runs 14 residues. V was pared by 6 bases and J by 1 base, with 12 bases between. Germline CDR1 reads MNHNS; CDR2 reads SASEGT. CDR3 sequence (DNA): TGTGCCAGCAGGAGAGACAGCCGCCAAGAGACCCAGTACTTC. Translating it yields CASRRDSRQETQYF.

Worth noting for this clone: Since the CDR3 does not end with the conserved phenylalanine or tryptophan, this likely comes from a read error. The chain links TRBV28 to TRBJ2-7; 10 bases line up with TRBD1. There are 17 residues in the CDR3. V gave up 7 bases and J gave up 3 bases; unmatched junction bases: 15. The germline V gene encodes CDR1 MDHEN and CDR2 SYDVKM. The DNA for the CDR3 is TGTGCCAGCACCACTACAGAAGACAGGGGGCACTACTACGAGCAGTACTCC. Encoded protein: CASTTTEDRGHYYEQYS.

The rearrangement joins TRBV5-1 to TRBJ2-7; maybe TRBD2 (6 bases). Deletions cut 3 bases from V and 0 bases from J, with 10 bases between. The CDR3 sequence is 14 residues long. Per the germline V gene, CDR1 is SGHRS and CDR2 is YFSETQ. The CDR3, as DNA: TGCGCCAGCAGCTCGGGACTCAGCTCCTACGAGCAGTACTTC. Translated, it gives CASSSGLSSYEQYF.

The rearrangement uses TRBV15 and TRBJ2-7, with 10 bases lining up with TRBD2. CDR3 length equals 15 residues. Germline-derived CDR1 and CDR2 are LNHNV and YYDKDF (reference sequence). The V gene end was trimmed by 0 bases and the J gene end by 6 bases; junction bases not matched to a gene: 5. CDR3 region: CATSRDLLAGTEQYF. The CDR3 DNA reads TGTGCCACCAGCAGAGATCTACTAGCGGGGACCGAGCAGTACTTC. Full variable domain (rest looked up from reference TRBV15 and TRBJ2-7): DAMVIQNPRYQVTQFGKPVTLSCSQTLNHNVMYWYQQKSSQAPKLLFHYYDKDFNNEADTPDNFQSRRPNTSFCFLDIRSPGLGDTAMYLCATSRDLLAGTEQYFGPGTRLTVT.

The table lists this clone with a few counts. The chain uses TRBV23-1 and TRBJ1-5; 7 bases agree with TRBD1. TRBV23-1 is placed among ORFs of uncertain function. This CDR3 is built from 16 residues. The junction had 8 bases not matched to a gene; V was cut back by 6 bases and J by 0 bases. CDR3 in amino acids: CASRPDRALSNQPQHF. CDR3 nucleotide sequence: TGCGCCAGCAGACCAGACAGGGCCCTTAGCAATCAGCCCCAGCATTTT.

This clone was observed a few times. The chain uses TRBV7-8 and TRBJ1-2; TRBD1 aligns across 9 bases. The CDR3 spans 14 residues. Germline CDR1 SGHVS, CDR2 FQNEAQ. V lost 2 bases and J lost 6; bases outside the gene matches: 4. CDR3 amino acids: CASSLKQGADGYTF. The CDR3, as DNA: TGTGCCAGCAGCTTAAAACAGGGGGCGGATGGCTACACCTTC.

The chain uses TRBV28 and TRBJ2-7, with D perhaps matching TRBD2 (5 bases). This CDR3 is built from 15 residues. V was cut by 8 bases and J by 1 base, with 18 bases left in between. In germline, CDR1 is MDHEN, CDR2 SYDVKM. The CDR3 DNA is TGTGCCAGCGGAGCGCCTCGACGGGGATCCTACGAGCAGTACTTC. Protein product: CASGAPRRGSYEQYF.

The chain uses TRBV28 and TRBJ2-7; tentative D call: TRBD2 (6 bases). Per the germline V gene, CDR1 is MDHEN and CDR2 is SYDVKM. Trimming left V 5 bases short and J 6 bases short, with 20 bases between. CDR3 length: 15 residues. This chain's CDR3 is CASSPPGGSSGEQYF. The DNA of the CDR3 is TGTGCCAGCAGTCCCCCTGGAGGGTCCTCCGGCGAGCAGTACTTC. Based on the CDR3 plus reference TRBV28 and TRBJ2-7, the full variable domain is DVKVTQSSRYLVKRTGEKVFLECVQDMDHENMFWYRQDPGLGLRLIYFSYDVKMKEKGDIPEGYSVSREKKERFSLILESASTNQTSMYLCASSPPGGSSGEQYFGPGTRLTVT.

The chain couples TRBV29-1 to TRBJ1-1, with D hard to call. V was trimmed by 3 bases and J by 0 bases, leaving 11 bases between them. In germline, CDR1 is SQVTM, CDR2 ANQGSEA. The CDR3 has 14 residues. CDR3 protein: CSVELGDMNTEAFF. DNA of the CDR3: TGCAGCGTTGAGCTCGGAGATATGAACACTGAAGCTTTCTTT.